One sample yielded the 3 T cell receptor beta chains listed below, sequenced in a study of blood T cell repertoires in COVID-19. Method: immunoSEQ multiplex PCR; TCRdb's copy keeps in-frame clones and lacks some. The data contain tens of thousands of clones, 86% of them seen just once; the ten biggest clones take up over 20%. The sample comprised peripheral blood. The receptor source for this set is a woman of 80 years or more in a cohort sampled during active or convalescent COVID-19.

The chain joins TRBV27 to TRBJ2-3, with a tentative D call TRBD2 (5 bases). The CDR3 runs 15 residues. V lost 5 bases to trimming and J lost 0 bases, with 12 bases between them. CDR1 is MNHEY, CDR2 SMNVEV, per germline (reference sequence). The chain's CDR3 is CASSPSGLSTDTQYF. The CDR3 region has the DNA TGTGCCAGCAGTCCATCGGGGTTGAGCACAGATACGCAGTATTTT.

V gene TRBV19 combines with J gene TRBJ1-1; D might be TRBD1 (6 bases). This CDR3 spans 14 amino acids. V was shortened by 6 bases and J by 0 bases, with 11 bases between the two germline ends. Germline V CDR1 and CDR2: LNHDA, SQIVND (reference sequence). CDR3 amino acids: CASSLAGVNTEAFF. The CDR3 DNA reads TGTGCCAGTAGCCTAGCAGGGGTGAACACTGAAGCTTTCTTT.

The sample holds one count of this clone. The rearrangement uses TRBV27 and TRBJ1-6; the match to TRBD1 covers 10 bases. V was clipped by 9 bases and J by 9 bases; unmatched bases: 5. CDR1 is MNHEY, CDR2 SMNVEV, per germline (reference sequence). The CDR3 loop spans 13 amino acids. CDR3 DNA: TGTGCCAGTGGGAGGGACAGGGGTTCACCCCTCCACTTT. Amino acids: CASGRDRGSPLHF.